Included here is one T cell receptor (beta chain) sequence, with context. Its antigen is undetermined. Genomic DNA belonging to each subset was distributed in equal measure over several immunoSEQ plates. Sorted-subset replicate PCRs used 150 to 200 ng of genomic DNA. This amount corresponded to approximately 30,000 T cell genomes. Data came from immunoSEQ multiplex PCR; TCRdb stores just in-frame clones and leaves some out. The sample lists 1,400,000 or so clones, 98% occurring once. The source of the sample is a study of shared clonotypes between healthy human individuals. Germline CDR1 is SGHNT and CDR2 is YYREEE (reference sequence). The germline V and J ends were trimmed by 1 base and 7 bases, with 15 bases remaining between them. This CDR3 region has 15 residues. Study-level results: Clonotypes not shared had lower generation probabilities than those common to all four donors.

This TCR was recovered from a man aged 25-45 years in good health. The V and J genes are TRBV5-4 and TRBJ2-1; tentative D call: TRBD2 (5 bases). The sequenced sample was naive CD4+ T cells sorted from blood. Subset here: CD45RA+ positively selected. Here the CDR3 reads CASSLYQRQGNEQFF. CDR3 DNA sequence: TGTGCCAGCAGCTTGTACCAGCGGCAAGGGAATGAGCAGTTCTTC.